One sample yielded the 25 T cell receptor beta chains listed below, sequenced in a study of blood T cell repertoires in COVID-19. Clones were sequenced by immunoSEQ multiplex PCR, and TCRdb holds only the in-frame ones, with some missing. Here the sample spans hundreds of thousands of clones, around 85% being singletons. The source material was peripheral blood. These receptors were obtained from a human donor in a cohort sampled during active COVID-19.

The sample holds one count of this clone. This rearrangement joins TRBV20-1 to TRBJ2-7, with D maybe TRBD1 (5 bases). CDR1 and CDR2 from the germline V gene are DFQATT and SNEGSKA (reference sequence). V was cut by 5 bases and J by 3 bases, with 8 bases left in between. The CDR3 length is 11 residues. Here the CDR3 reads CSAGAFYEQYF. In DNA, the CDR3 is TGCAGTGCTGGGGCTTTCTACGAGCAGTACTTC.

The chain recombines TRBV27 with TRBJ2-7, with D tentatively TRBD2 (5 bases). Germline CDR1 is MNHEY and CDR2 is SMNVEV (reference sequence). V lost 2 bases and J 6 bases, leaving 17 bases between the germline ends. This CDR3 is built from 15 residues. The CDR3 coding sequence is TGTGCCAGCAGTTTAAACGGCCGGGGTCTGGCCGAGCAGTACTTC. Protein sequence: CASSLNGRGLAEQYF.

This clone was counted at least ten times. The chain is built from TRBV25-1 and TRBJ1-2, with D uncertain. The CDR3 runs 14 residues. Per the germline V gene, CDR1 is MGHDK and CDR2 is SYGVNS. V lost 3 bases and J lost 0, with 8 bases in between. CDR3 nucleotides: TGTGCCAGCAGTGATGTAGCAGCTAACTATGGCTACACCTTC. Translating gives CASSDVAANYGYTF.

This chain joins TRBV24-1 and TRBJ2-2; 8 bases match TRBD1. The ends lost 4 bases at V and 1 base at J; junction bases unmatched: 7. The CDR3 length is 17 residues. The V gene's germline CDR1 is KGHDR and CDR2 SFDVKD. CDR3 nucleotides: TGTGCCACCAGTGACCCGGGACAGGACAAGAACACCGGGGAGCTGTTTTTT. This encodes CATSDPGQDKNTGELFF.

CDR3 coding DNA: TGTGCCAACGCACAGGGCTCCTACAATGAGCAGTTCTTC. This codes for CANAQGSYNEQFF. The chain recombines TRBV10-3 with TRBJ2-1; possibly TRBD1 for D (6 bases). From germline, CDR1 is ENHRY and CDR2 SYGVKD. This CDR3 spans 13 amino acids. V was shortened by 10 bases and J by 0 bases, with 10 bases between the two germline ends.

The chain joins TRBV27 to TRBJ2-3; possibly TRBD2 for D (5 bases). From germline, CDR1 is MNHEY and CDR2 SMNVEV (reference sequence). V shed 2 bases and J shed 6 bases, with 15 bases lying between them. The CDR3 totals 15 residues. The CDR3 loop is CASSLDGNQKDTQYF. In DNA, the CDR3 is TGTGCCAGCAGTTTAGACGGGAACCAGAAGGATACGCAGTATTTT.

V gene TRBV9 combines with J gene TRBJ2-1; 8 bases agree with TRBD2. Germline V gives CDR1 SGDLS, CDR2 YYNGEE. Germline trimming cut 0 bases from V and 5 bases from J; bases unmatched to any gene: 10. This CDR3 has 17 amino acids. The CDR3 nucleotides are TGTGCCAGCAGCGTAGTTTATGGGACTAGTGAGAACAATGAGCAGTTCTTC. Translation: CASSVVYGTSENNEQFF. Looking up the rest from reference TRBV9 and TRBJ2-1 gives the full variable domain: DSGVTQTPKHLITATGQRVTLRCSPRSGDLSVYWYQQSLDQGLQFLIQYYNGEERAKGNILERFSAQQFPDLHSELNLSSLELGDSALYFCASSVVYGTSENNEQFFGPGTRLTVL.

V and J are TRBV2 and TRBJ1-5, with no clear D. V lost 6 bases to trimming and J lost 1 base, with 10 bases between them. This CDR3 has 14 amino acids. The germline V gene encodes CDR1 SNHLY and CDR2 FYNNEI. CDR3 amino acids: CASSQITSNQPQHF. CDR3 DNA: TGTGCCAGCAGCCAAATTACAAGCAATCAGCCCCAGCATTTT.

The chain links TRBV29-1 to TRBJ2-7, with D perhaps TRBD1 (6 bases). CDR1 and CDR2 from the germline V gene are SQVTM and ANQGSEA. Trimming shortened V by 1 base and J by 5 bases, and 15 bases separated the two germline ends. CDR3 length: 14 residues. The CDR3 DNA is TGCAGCGTTGAAGTCTCCTTGACAGGAGACGAGCAGTACTTC. Residues: CSVEVSLTGDEQYF.

V gene TRBV12-3 or TRBV12-4 combines with J gene TRBJ2-1; TRBD2 matches at 11 bases. V dropped 10 bases and J dropped 9; count of bases not matched to a gene: 5. The CDR3 is 12 residues long. CDR3 sequence: CATLAGGREQFF. CDR3 nucleotides: TGTGCCACCTTAGCGGGGGGGCGTGAGCAGTTCTTC.

The chain carries TRBV9 and TRBJ1-6; 9 nucleotides agree with TRBD1. The germline V gene has CDR1 SGDLS and CDR2 YYNGEE. The CDR3 runs 16 residues. With 4 bases clipped from V and 10 bases from J, the junction kept 12 bases outside the gene matches. The CDR3 reads CASSPSPGTGRSPLHF. The CDR3 nucleotides read TGTGCCAGCAGCCCTAGCCCCGGGACAGGGAGGTCACCCCTCCACTTT.

This clone has just one count. The V gene is TRBV6-1, the J gene TRBJ2-2; unclear D gene. Germline V gene sequence: CDR1 MNHNS, CDR2 SASEGT. The CDR3 spans 13 residues. Between the trimmed V and J ends, which lost 2 bases and 6 bases, there was a span of 7 bases. The CDR3 is CASSEYVPGELFF. The CDR3 DNA reads TGTGCCAGCAGTGAATATGTTCCCGGGGAGCTGTTTTTT.

V gene TRBV9 combines with J gene TRBJ1-3; D uncertain. The CDR3 is made up of 14 amino acids. V was cut by 0 bases and J by 4 bases, with 8 bases left in between. Looked up from germline, CDR1 is SGDLS and CDR2 is YYNGEE. The CDR3 nucleotides are TGTGCCAGCAGCGTAGGACCAGGCGGAAACACCATATATTTT. Its protein is CASSVGPGGNTIYF.

This CDR3 is CASSLGASGRQQYF. The CDR3 DNA reads as TGTGCCAGCAGCTTAGGAGCTAGCGGCCGGCAGCAGTACTTC. This chain links TRBV7-9 with TRBJ2-7; TRBD2 aligns across 7 bases. Germline CDR1 and CDR2: SEHNR and FQNEAQ (reference sequence). Unmatched junction bases numbered 8, after V lost 1 base and J lost 8 bases. The CDR3 is made up of 14 amino acids.

This chain connects TRBV3-1 (or the pseudogene TRBV3-2) to TRBJ1-1; D is unclear. The germline V gene has CDR1 LGHDT and CDR2 YNNKEL (reference sequence). This CDR3 comprises 15 residues. Between the trimmed V and J ends, which lost 3 bases and 4 bases, there was a span of 15 bases. The CDR3 loop is CASSQITGLGTEAFF. The CDR3 DNA follows: TGTGCCAGCAGCCAGATCACGGGTCTCGGCACTGAAGCTTTCTTT.

The V gene is TRBV19, the J gene TRBJ1-2, with D possibly being TRBD1 (5 bases). Germline assignment: CDR1 LNHDA and CDR2 SQIVND (reference sequence). CDR3 size: 12 residues. For the CDR3, the DNA is TGTGCGGCGGGACGGGACGTCTATGGCTACACCTTC. Translated: CAAGRDVYGYTF.

The rearrangement joins TRBV3-1 (or the pseudogene TRBV3-2) to TRBJ1-5, with D maybe TRBD1 (6 bases). Trimming took off 4 bases at V and 6 bases at J, with 7 bases between the two ends. Per germline, CDR1 LGHDT and CDR2 YNNKEL (reference sequence). This CDR3 spans 12 amino acids. CDR3 nucleotide sequence: TGTGCCAGCAGCCGGGGGCGTCAGCCCCAGCATTTT. It codes for CASSRGRQPQHF.

This clone was recorded a few times. The chain employs TRBV25-1 and TRBJ2-1; a weak D match, TRBD2 (6 bases). The CDR3 contains 14 residues. V shed 4 bases and J shed 2 bases, with 9 bases lying between them. Looked up from germline, CDR1 is MGHDK and CDR2 is SYGVNS. CDR3 loop: CASSASGAYNEQFF. Written as DNA, the CDR3 is TGTGCCAGCAGTGCCTCGGGAGCCTACAATGAGCAGTTCTTC.

This sequence joins TRBV6-5 and TRBJ2-7, with unresolved D. Trimming stripped 0 bases from V and 5 bases from J, with 14 bases between. CDR3 length: 15 amino acids. Germline CDR1 and CDR2: MNHEY and SVGAGI. CDR3 sequence (DNA): TGTGCCAGCAGTTACTCACCGGAGTCGAGCAACGAGCAGTACTTC. Translating it yields CASSYSPESSNEQYF.

The gene calls are TRBV18 and TRBJ2-2; 9 positions match TRBD1. This CDR3 contains 17 residues. Trimming at V came to 1 base and at J to 3 bases, leaving 6 bases not matched to a gene. Germline loops: CDR1 KGHSH, CDR2 LQKENI. CDR3: CASSPRTGVVYTGELFF. CDR3 sequence (DNA): TGTGCCAGCTCACCACGGACAGGGGTCGTGTACACCGGGGAGCTGTTTTTT.

This chain joins TRBV24-1 and TRBJ1-5, with a weak D call TRBD1 (6 bases). This CDR3 region has 15 residues. The germline gives CDR1 KGHDR, CDR2 SFDVKD. Trimming stripped 7 bases from V and 2 bases from J, with 14 bases between. The DNA of the CDR3 is TGTGCCACCAGCGGGCCGGGGGGCGGCAATCAGCCCCAGCATTTT. This encodes CATSGPGGGNQPQHF.

The chain joins TRBV19 to TRBJ1-3, with D uncertain. This CDR3 spans 14 amino acids. CDR1 and CDR2 (germline): LNHDA, SQIVND (reference sequence). V gave up 3 bases and J gave up 4 bases, with 10 bases separating them. The CDR3 nucleotides are TGTGCCAGTAGTATCACCGGGGTCGGAAACACCATATATTTT. Residues: CASSITGVGNTIYF.

The rearrangement links TRBV12-3 or TRBV12-4 to TRBJ2-4; 7 bases fit TRBD1. This CDR3 comprises 13 residues. Losses at the gene ends were 6 bases for V and 8 bases for J; bases not matched to a gene: 7. The CDR3 spells CASRTRGLDIQYF. CDR3 nucleotides: TGTGCCAGCAGGACAAGGGGGCTCGACATTCAGTACTTC.

This chain links TRBV29-1 with TRBJ2-1, with 13 bases identical to TRBD2. The CDR3 has 20 amino acids. The V and J ends lost 0 bases and 1 base, in that order; junction bases with no gene match: 12. CDR1 and CDR2 from the germline V gene are SQVTM and ANQGSEA. The CDR3 sequence is CSVEDSGLAGAHRSYNEQFF. The CDR3 DNA is TGCAGCGTTGAAGATTCAGGACTAGCGGGGGCCCACCGGTCCTACAATGAGCAGTTCTTC.

CDR3 nucleotide sequence: TGTGCCAGCTCCCGGGGGTCGAACACTGAAGCTTTCTTT. Encoded protein: CASSRGSNTEAFF. This chain links TRBV12-3 or TRBV12-4 with TRBJ1-1; TRBD1 is a possible D gene (5 bases). The CDR3 covers 13 residues. V was shortened by 8 bases and J by 1 base, with 11 bases between the two germline ends.